Listed below are T cell receptor beta chains from one sample, sequenced in a study of T cells in Graves' hyperthyroidism and ophthalmopathy. Each CDR3 protein gets one entry after TCRdb re-called the multiplex PCR reads with MiXCR. Of about 50,000 distinct CDR3 sequences in the sample, just under 50% were seen once. Sequencing was done on a sample of blood. The receptors stem from a woman in her thirties with Graves' ophthalmopathy. Both conserved end residues are trimmed from each CDR3. Fields, in order: CDR3 length, V gene, J gene, CDR3 protein.

length: 19
V: TRBV18
J: TRBJ2-1
CDR3: ASSPGAQGTSGRSSYNEQF

length: 11
V: TRBV10-2
J: TRBJ2-7
CDR3: ASSESSLEGQY

length: 11
V: TRBV20-1
J: TRBJ1-5
CDR3: SARDRNNQPQH

length: 11
V: TRBV2
J: TRBJ2-5
CDR3: ASSRQGWETQY

length: 13
V: TRBV27
J: TRBJ2-5
CDR3: ASSPSLDTRETQY

length: 12
V: TRBV5-5
J: TRBJ1-5
CDR3: ASSGGTGNQPQH

length: 14
V: TRBV24-1
J: TRBJ2-5
CDR3: ATSDLGWPFQETQY

length: 13
V: TRBV7-9
J: TRBJ1-4
CDR3: ASSLAGSLGEKLF

length: 11
V: TRBV7-2
J: TRBJ2-1
CDR3: ATPTSSYNEQF

length: 13
V: TRBV15
J: TRBJ1-5
CDR3: ATSRDGQGNQPQH

length: 14
V: TRBV7-2
J: TRBJ2-7
CDR3: ASSWTSGRATYEQY

length: 14
V: TRBV19
J: TRBJ2-1
CDR3: ASSIDSWEAYNEQF

length: 11
V: TRBV6-5
J: TRBJ1-5
CDR3: ASTQGNNQPQH

length: 14
V: TRBV7-2
J: TRBJ2-5
CDR3: ASSSWTSGTKETQY

length: 11
V: TRBV5-6
J: TRBJ2-1
CDR3: ASSAGTWKEQF

length: 14
V: TRBV12-3/TRBV12-4
J: TRBJ1-3
CDR3: ANSLGSRHSGNTIY

length: 12
V: TRBV5-6
J: TRBJ1-1
CDR3: ASSPQRANTEAF

length: 12
V: TRBV6-5
J: TRBJ2-5
CDR3: ASSRQCFQETQY

length: 12
V: TRBV4-2
J: TRBJ2-1
CDR3: ASSQEAGANEQF

length: 11
V: TRBV7-2
J: TRBJ2-7
CDR3: ASSLSPSYEQY

length: 11
V: TRBV11-2
J: TRBJ2-7
CDR3: ASSSGQNYEQY

length: 14
V: TRBV28
J: TRBJ1-5
CDR3: ASSLRTLSSNQPQH

length: 8
V: TRBV28
J: TRBJ1-1
CDR3: ATINTEAS

length: 12
V: TRBV20-1
J: TRBJ1-4
CDR3: SARFDSRDEKLF

length: 10
V: TRBV5-6
J: TRBJ1-5
CDR3: ASSLGISYEH

length: 12
V: TRBV6-1
J: TRBJ1-1
CDR3: ASRAGQMNTEAF

length: 13
V: TRBV28
J: TRBJ2-2
CDR3: ASSTGRANTGELF

length: 12
V: TRBV27
J: TRBJ1-2
CDR3: ASSGRTAVYGYT

length: 11
V: TRBV19
J: TRBJ1-2
CDR3: ASKLAGQLDYT

length: 12
V: TRBV2
J: TRBJ1-2
CDR3: ARFARDGNYGYT

length: 13
V: TRBV2
J: TRBJ1-2
CDR3: ASSEDERSNYGYT

length: 12
V: TRBV20-1
J: TRBJ2-1
CDR3: SAPREPTYNEQF